This T cell receptor (beta chain) was sequenced in a study of blood T cell repertoires in COVID-19. Study details: Italy, Spain and the United States were the sources of the convalescent and acute COVID-19 samples. The cDNA or gDNA used as material had been derived from T cells, B-cell-depleted T cells, or PBMCs.

Original methodology: Estimation of nucleated cell counts was performed using reference gene primer amplification. Produced via immunoSEQ multiplex PCR; TCRdb's table is partial and in-frame only. That table furnishes V, J and clone size, whereas the DNA furnished D and trimming. The sample contains under 250,000 clones, around nine tenths of which appear only once. Germline V gene sequence: CDR1 SGHTA, CDR2 FQGTGA. CDR3 length: 18 residues. Trimming removed 1 base from V and 4 bases from J; junction bases left unmatched: 11. Patients from Seattle were sampled longitudinally, starting during active infection.

The rearrangement links TRBV7-3 to TRBJ2-1; 9 nucleotides match TRBD1. This sequence originates from a man aged 50-59 years with COVID-19, enrolled during active disease. Input material: peripheral blood. The CDR3 protein is CASSLKASGTGNYNEQFF. The CDR3 nucleotides are TGTGCCAGCAGCTTAAAAGCTTCGGGGACAGGGAATTACAATGAGCAGTTCTTC.